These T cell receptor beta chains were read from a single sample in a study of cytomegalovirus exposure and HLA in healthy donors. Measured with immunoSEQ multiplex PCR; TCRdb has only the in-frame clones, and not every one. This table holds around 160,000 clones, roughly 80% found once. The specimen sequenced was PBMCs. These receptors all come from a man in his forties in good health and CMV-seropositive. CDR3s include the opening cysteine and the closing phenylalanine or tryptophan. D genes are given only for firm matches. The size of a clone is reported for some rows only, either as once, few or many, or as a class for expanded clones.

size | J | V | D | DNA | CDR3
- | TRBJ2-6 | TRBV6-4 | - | TGTGCCAGCACGTCCAGCTCTGGGGCCAACGTCCTGACTTTC | CASTSSSGANVLTF
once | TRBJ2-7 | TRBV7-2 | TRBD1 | TGTGCCAGCAGCTTCGACAGGGCCAACGAGCAGTACTTC | CASSFDRANEQYF
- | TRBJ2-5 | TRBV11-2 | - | TGTGCCAGCAGCTTTAGCAGCGGAAGGGGGGAGACCCAGTACTTC | CASSFSSGRGETQYF
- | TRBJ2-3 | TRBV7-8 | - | TGTGCCAGCAGCTTAGTCCTTTTCCCCACAGATACGCAGTATTTT | CASSLVLFPTDTQYF
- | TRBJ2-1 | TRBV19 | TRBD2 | TGTGCCAGCTCTAGCGGGAGCTCCTACAATGAGCAGTTCTTC | CASSSGSSYNEQFF
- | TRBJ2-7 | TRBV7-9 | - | TGTGCCAGCAGCGGTGCCCCCGACACCGGCTCCTACGAGCAGTACTTC | CASSGAPDTGSYEQYF
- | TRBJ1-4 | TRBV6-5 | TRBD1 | TGTGCCAGCAGTTATTCGGGACAGGAGGCTGAAAAACTGTTTTTT | CASSYSGQEAEKLFF
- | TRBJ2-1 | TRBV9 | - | TGTGCCAGCAGCGTAGCTGGCGGCGGTACCTCCTACAATGAGCAGTTCTTC | CASSVAGGGTSYNEQFF
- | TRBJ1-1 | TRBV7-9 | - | TGTTCCAGCAGCTTATCCCAGGGAGGCACTGAAGCTTTCTTT | CSSSLSQGGTEAFF
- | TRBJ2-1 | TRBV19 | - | TGTGCCAGTGGACAGCACAATGAGCAGTTCTTC | CASGQHNEQFF
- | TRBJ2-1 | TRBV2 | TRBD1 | TGTGCCAGCAGTGCGGCACGGGACAGCTCCTACAATGAGCAGTTCTTC | CASSAARDSSYNEQFF
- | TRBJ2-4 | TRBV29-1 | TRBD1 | TGCAGCGTTATGGGACAGGTAGCCAAAAACATTCAGTACTTC | CSVMGQVAKNIQYF
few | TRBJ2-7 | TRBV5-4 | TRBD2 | TGTGCCAGCAGGTTAGCGGGAAACTCCTACGAGCAGTACTTC | CASRLAGNSYEQYF
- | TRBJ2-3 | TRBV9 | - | TGTGCCAGCAGCGTAGGCACAGGTATACAGTATTTT | CASSVGTGIQYF
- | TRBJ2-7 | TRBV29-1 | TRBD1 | TGCAGCGTTGTTTGGCAGGGGGCAGGTGAGCAGTACTTC | CSVVWQGAGEQYF
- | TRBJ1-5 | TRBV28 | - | TGTGCCAGCAGTCCTACCACAGGGATACAGAGAAATCAGCCCCAGCATTTT | CASSPTTGIQRNQPQHF
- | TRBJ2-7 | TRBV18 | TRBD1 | TGTGCCAGCTCACCGTTCCGGCCGGGACAGGGTGGTGAGCAGTACTTC | CASSPFRPGQGGEQYF
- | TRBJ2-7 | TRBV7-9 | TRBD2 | TGTGCCAGCAGCCATGCTTTAGCGGGACCCTACGAGCAGTACTTC | CASSHALAGPYEQYF
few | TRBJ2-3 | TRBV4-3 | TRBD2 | TGCGCCAGCAGCCAAGACTTCGGGAGGGCCGGAGATACGCAGTATTTT | CASSQDFGRAGDTQYF
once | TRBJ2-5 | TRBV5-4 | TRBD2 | TGTGCCAGCAGCTTGGGAGCGGGAGGGAAAGAGACCCAGTACTTC | CASSLGAGGKETQYF
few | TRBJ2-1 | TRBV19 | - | TGTGCCAGCAAGAACAGGGACCCCATGCACCCCTCCTACAATGAGCAGTTCTTC | CASKNRDPMHPSYNEQFF
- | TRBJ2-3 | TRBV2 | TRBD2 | TGTGCCACGGGACTAGCGGGAAGCACAGATACGCAGTATTTT | CATGLAGSTDTQYF
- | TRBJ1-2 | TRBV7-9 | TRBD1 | TGTGCCAGCAGCTTAGAAGGGACAGGGGGCAGCAGCTATGGCTACACCTTC | CASSLEGTGGSSYGYTF
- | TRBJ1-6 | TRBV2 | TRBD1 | TGTGCCAGCACCCCGGACAGGGAATGGTCACCCCTCCACTTT | CASTPDREWSPLHF
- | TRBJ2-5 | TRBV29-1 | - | TGCAGCGTCCATCCTCGGGGGGCCCAAGAGACCCAGTACTTC | CSVHPRGAQETQYF
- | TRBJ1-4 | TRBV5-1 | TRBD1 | TGCGCCAGCAGCATAAACAGGGGTGAAAAACTGTTTTTT | CASSINRGEKLFF
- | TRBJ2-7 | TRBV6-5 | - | TGTGCCAGCAGTTACTCAGCTAGCAGCTCCTACGAGCAGTACTTC | CASSYSASSSYEQYF
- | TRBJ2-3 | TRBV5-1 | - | TGCGCCAGCAGCTTGATTAGTGGGACAGCGGGCGATACGCAGTATTTT | CASSLISGTAGDTQYF
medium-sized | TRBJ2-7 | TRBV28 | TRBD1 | TGTGCCAGCACCCCGAGACAGGGGACTCGCGAGCAGTACTTC | CASTPRQGTREQYF
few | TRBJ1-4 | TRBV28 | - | TGTGCCAGCAGTCTAATAACATTGACAGGCCCTAATGAAAAACTGTTTTTT | CASSLITLTGPNEKLFF
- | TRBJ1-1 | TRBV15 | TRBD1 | TGTGCCACCAGCATAGGACAGGGTAAAACTGAAGCTTTCTTT | CATSIGQGKTEAFF
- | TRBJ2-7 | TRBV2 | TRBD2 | TGTGCCAGCAGTGGTCGGACTAGCGGCTCCTACGAGCAGTACTTC | CASSGRTSGSYEQYF
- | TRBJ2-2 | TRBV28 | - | TGTGCCAGCAGGATTTCAGAAAACACCGGGGAGCTGTTTTTT | CASRISENTGELFF
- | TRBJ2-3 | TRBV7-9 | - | TGTGCCAGCAGCTTAGGGGTGGGAGTCACAGATACGCAGTATTTT | CASSLGVGVTDTQYF
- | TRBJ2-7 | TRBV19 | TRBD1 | TGTGCCAGTAGTCACACACCGGGACAGGGAGGCTACGAGCAGTACTTC | CASSHTPGQGGYEQYF
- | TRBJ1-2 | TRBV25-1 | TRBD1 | TGTGCCAGCAGTTGGTTGGGACAGGGCATCTATGGCTACACCTTC | CASSWLGQGIYGYTF
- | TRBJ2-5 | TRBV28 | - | TGTGCCAGCAAGGCCCTGACTAATCAAGAGACCCAGTACTTC | CASKALTNQETQYF
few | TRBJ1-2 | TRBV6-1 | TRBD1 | TGTGCCAGCAGTGAAGGACAGGGCGCTAACTATGGCTACACCTTC | CASSEGQGANYGYTF
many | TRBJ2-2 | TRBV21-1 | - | TGTGCCAGCAGCAGACCTCAGAGGGCCGGGGAGCTGTTTTTT | CASSRPQRAGELFF
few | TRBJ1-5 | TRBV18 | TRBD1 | TGTGCCAGCTCAGAACAGGGGAACAATCAGCCCCAGCATTTT | CASSEQGNNQPQHF
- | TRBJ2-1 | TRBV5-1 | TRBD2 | TGCGCCAGCGCTAGACTAGCGGGAGCTAATGAGCAGTTCTTC | CASARLAGANEQFF
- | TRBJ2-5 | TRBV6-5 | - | TGTGCCAGCAGTTACGGGGGGACGCGGCGGGAGACCCAGTACTTC | CASSYGGTRRETQYF
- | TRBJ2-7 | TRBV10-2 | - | TGCGCCAGCAGTGGGGGCAGGGTCTACGAGCAGTACTTC | CASSGGRVYEQYF
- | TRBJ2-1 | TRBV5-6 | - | TGTGCCAGCAGCTTGAGTGTAGATGAGCAGTTCTTC | CASSLSVDEQFF
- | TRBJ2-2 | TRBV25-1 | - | TGTGCCAGCAGTGACCAAAGACAGCAATCCACCGGGGAGCTGTTTTTT | CASSDQRQQSTGELFF
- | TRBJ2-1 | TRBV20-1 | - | TGCAGTGCCGAGGCAAACGTGGGGCAGTTCTTC | CSAEANVGQFF
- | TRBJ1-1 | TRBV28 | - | TGTGCCAGCAGGTGGGGGCGCACTGAAGCTTTCTTT | CASRWGRTEAFF
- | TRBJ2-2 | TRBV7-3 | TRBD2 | TGTGCCAGCAGCGCCGGGACTAGCGGCACCGGGGAGCTGTTTTTT | CASSAGTSGTGELFF
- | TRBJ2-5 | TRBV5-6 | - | TGTGCCAGCAGCTCGCTAGGGGCGGAAGAGACCCAGTACTTC | CASSSLGAEETQYF
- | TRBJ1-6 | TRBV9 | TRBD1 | TGTGCCAGCAGCTTGACAGGGGACAATTCACCCCTCCACTTT | CASSLTGDNSPLHF
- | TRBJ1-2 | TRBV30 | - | TGTGCCTGGAGTGCCGGTAACGGTGGCTACACCTTC | CAWSAGNGGYTF
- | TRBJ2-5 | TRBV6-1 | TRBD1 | TGTGCCAGCAGCCCGGGACAGGGAACGGAAGAGCAGTACTTC | CASSPGQGTEEQYF